A single sample is the source of the 31 T cell receptor beta chains below, sequenced in a study of T cells in Graves' hyperthyroidism and ophthalmopathy. What was amplified from RNA transcripts were TCR beta CDR3 regions. Using the HTBI primer set, a first-round RT-PCR was run on the TCR CDR3. TCRdb re-analysed the multiplex PCR reads in MiXCR, keeping a single row per CDR3 protein. In the table there are over 350,000 distinct CDR3 sequences, about 14% of which are singletons. The sample consisted of blood. The receptors were gathered from a man between 18 and 35 years old with Graves' ophthalmopathy.

This clonotype was found many times. The genes are TRBV19 and TRBJ2-2, with 8 bases that match TRBD2. From germline, CDR1 is LNHDA and CDR2 SQIVND (reference sequence). CDR3 size: 18 residues. Trimming took 7 bases from V and 2 from J; bases not matched to a gene: 15. The CDR3 nucleotides read TGTGCCAGTAATAAAGTTCACATGGGACTAGGAAACACCGGGGAGCTGTTTTTT. Translated, it gives CASNKVHMGLGNTGELFF.

A few counts support this clonotype. V gene TRBV9 combines with J gene TRBJ2-3; D might be TRBD1 or TRBD2, each matching 5 bases. This CDR3 has 16 amino acids. V was cut by 4 bases and J by 2 bases, with 17 bases left in between. Germline-derived CDR1 and CDR2 are SGDLS and YYNGEE. CDR3 in amino acids: CASSPRGDLLTDTQYF. CDR3 DNA: TGTGCCAGCAGCCCCAGAGGGGATCTCCTCACAGATACGCAGTATTTT. Complete variable domain (other parts from reference TRBV9 and TRBJ2-3): DSGVTQTPKHLITATGQRVTLRCSPRSGDLSVYWYQQSLDQGLQFLIQYYNGEERAKGNILERFSAQQFPDLHSELNLSSLELGDSALYFCASSPRGDLLTDTQYFGPGTRLTVL.

This clonotype occurred many times. V gene TRBV30 combines with J gene TRBJ1-6; a possible D gene is TRBD1 (5 bases). From germline, CDR1 is GTSNPN and CDR2 SVGIG (reference sequence). With 1 base removed from V and 8 bases from J, the gap between germline ends came to 12 bases. The CDR3 consists of 14 residues. CDR3 sequence: CAWSGIPRDSPLHF. The CDR3 DNA is TGTGCCTGGAGTGGTATACCCAGGGATTCACCCCTCCACTTT.

In this sample, this clonotype turned up many times. The chain combines TRBV5-1 with TRBJ1-2, with 11 bases matching TRBD1. The V segment lost 4 bases and the J segment 3 bases; nucleotides outside the gene matches: 5. Germline values: CDR1 SGHRS, CDR2 YFSETQ. The CDR3 spans 15 residues. CDR3 nucleotides: TGCGCCAGCAGCCCGGGACAGGGGGTGGACTATGGCTACACCTTC. Its translation: CASSPGQGVDYGYTF.

The table lists this clonotype with many counts. V gene TRBV6-1 combines with J gene TRBJ2-7; the D call may be TRBD1 or TRBD2 (5 bases each). Germline V gene sequence: CDR1 MNHNS, CDR2 SASEGT. The length of the CDR3 is 17 residues. V dropped 1 base and J dropped 0 bases, with 16 bases sitting between them. CDR3 bases: TGTGCCAGCAGTGAAGGATGGGGGATTAGAAACTCCTACGAGCAGTACTTC. It encodes CASSEGWGIRNSYEQYF.

This rearrangement joins TRBV19 to TRBJ2-7, with unresolved D. The germline CDR1 and CDR2 sequences are LNHDA and SQIVND (reference sequence). Trimming cost V 5 bases and J 2 bases, with 10 bases left between them. The CDR3 sequence is 13 residues long. CDR3 DNA sequence: TGTGCCAGTAGTTACCAGAAAGCCTACGAGCAGTACTTC. Protein: CASSYQKAYEQYF. Complete variable domain (other parts from reference TRBV19 and TRBJ2-7): DGGITQSPKYLFRKEGQNVTLSCEQNLNHDAMYWYRQDPGQGLRLIYYSQIVNDFQKGDIAEGYSVSREKKESFPLTVTSAQKNPTAFYLCASSYQKAYEQYFGPGTRLTVT.

The rearrangement uses TRBV18 and TRBJ2-1; 10 bases fit TRBD1. Germline assignment: CDR1 KGHSH and CDR2 LQKENI. The CDR3 has 16 amino acids. Trimming removed 5 bases from V and 10 bases from J; junction bases left unmatched: 14. The CDR3 loop reads CASSSNGGQGIYEQFF. The CDR3 coding sequence is TGTGCCAGCTCATCTAACGGGGGACAGGGGATCTACGAGCAGTTCTTC.

This clonotype was observed many times. The gene calls are TRBV7-9 and TRBJ2-7; 8 bases agree with TRBD2. The trim removed 5 bases at V and 2 bases at J, leaving 8 bases unmatched. Germline loops: CDR1 SEHNR, CDR2 FQNEAQ (reference sequence). The CDR3 loop spans 15 amino acids. Here the CDR3 reads CASSPRGGHTYEQYF. CDR3 nucleotides: TGTGCCAGCAGCCCCCGGGGGGGACACACCTACGAGCAGTACTTC.

The CDR3 sequence: CASIDLSGQGVTDTQYF. CDR3 nucleotides: TGTGCCAGCATCGACTTATCTGGACAGGGGGTAACAGATACGCAGTATTTT. This chain uses TRBV9 with TRBJ2-3; 10 positions match TRBD1. The germline V gene has CDR1 SGDLS and CDR2 YYNGEE. The V and J ends lost 6 bases and 3 bases, in that order; junction bases with no gene match: 13. CDR3 length equals 17 residues.

In its sample, this clonotype was seen once. The V call is TRBV7-8, the J call TRBJ1-6; 7 bases match TRBD1. From germline, CDR1 is SGHVS and CDR2 FQNEAQ. Trimming removed 5 bases from V and 8 bases from J; junction bases left unmatched: 12. This CDR3 has 16 residues. For the CDR3, the DNA is TGTGCCAGCAGCCCCGACAGGGATCTATGGTATTCACCCCTCCACTTT. Amino acid sequence: CASSPDRDLWYSPLHF.

This clonotype was found many times. Here the CDR3 DNA reads TGTGCCAGCAGTTGGTACGTGGGGTGGGAGCAGTACTTC. Translating gives CASSWYVGWEQYF. The chain carries TRBV12-3 or TRBV12-4 and TRBJ2-7; no clear D. The ends were cut back, 4 bases at V and 7 bases at J, with 14 bases in the middle. There are 13 residues in the CDR3.

This clonotype came up many times. This rearrangement joins TRBV27 to TRBJ2-7, with 7 bases aligning to TRBD1. The CDR3 consists of 15 residues. V lost 6 bases and J lost 3; bases outside the gene matches: 11. Germline CDR1 and CDR2: MNHEY and SMNVEV (reference sequence). In nucleotides, the CDR3 is TGTGCCAGCAGAATCGGAAAGGGGGCCCACTACGAGCAGTACTTC. Protein: CASRIGKGAHYEQYF.

In this sample, this clonotype turned up many times. The chain combines TRBV5-1 with TRBJ1-5, with D possibly matching TRBD1 (6 bases). The V gene's germline CDR1 is SGHRS and CDR2 YFSETQ. V lost 5 bases and J lost 5, with 14 bases in between. CDR3 length equals 14 residues. The CDR3 DNA reads as TGCGCCAGCAGTCCAGGGGAAGGCGATCAGCCCCAGCATTTT. It is translated as CASSPGEGDQPQHF.

This clonotype was found once. The rearrangement uses TRBV6-2 or TRBV6-3 and TRBJ2-3, with D hard to call. Germline V CDR1 and CDR2: MNHEY, SVGEGT. The CDR3 extends over 13 amino acids. V lost 5 bases and J 6 bases, leaving 12 bases between the germline ends. The CDR3 nucleotides are TGTGCCAGCAGTGACGGGCGAGTTGATACGCAGTATTTT. Its protein product is CASSDGRVDTQYF.

This clonotype turned up a few times. The J gene is TRBJ2-2, the V gene TRBV4-1, with 9 bases aligning to TRBD2. Trimming removed 1 base from V and 0 bases from J; junction bases left unmatched: 6. Per germline, CDR1 MGHRA and CDR2 YSYEKL. The CDR3 extends over 18 amino acids. The CDR3 loop is CASSQAAGLATNTGELFF. The CDR3 DNA reads as TGCGCCAGCAGCCAAGCAGCTGGACTAGCGACGAACACCGGGGAGCTGTTTTTT.

The chain recombines TRBV13 with TRBJ2-1; TRBD2 aligns across 9 bases. With V trimmed by 1 base and J by 3 bases, 4 bases remained unmatched. The V gene's germline CDR1 is PRHDT and CDR2 FYEKMQ (reference sequence). The CDR3 has 16 residues. DNA of the CDR3: TGTGCCAGCAGCTTAGTGACTAGCGGAAACTACAATGAGCAGTTCTTC. Amino acid sequence: CASSLVTSGNYNEQFF.

Of note for this clonotype: This could be a read error, since a much larger clone is one nucleotide away. The chain has TRBV7-9 and TRBJ1-1; 7 positions match TRBD1. V gave up 2 bases and J gave up 4 bases; unmatched junction bases: 7. This CDR3 spans 15 amino acids. Germline V gives CDR1 SEHNR, CDR2 FQNEAQ (reference sequence). CDR3 sequence (DNA): TGTGCCAGCAGCTTACCGGGGACAGCGAGCACTGAAGCTTTCTTT. Protein product: CASSLPGTASTEAFF.

There are a few counts of this clonotype. J is TRBJ2-5 and V is TRBV18; possibly TRBD1 or TRBD2 for D (5 bases each). The V end was cut by 0 bases, the J end by 5 bases, with 16 bases between. Germline CDR1 and CDR2: KGHSH and LQKENI. The CDR3 spans 16 residues. The CDR3 bases are TGTGCCAGCTCACCACCGTCGGGGCTCCTCGGGGAGACCCAGTACTTC. The encoded protein is CASSPPSGLLGETQYF.

This clonotype was counted ten times or more. The rearrangement joins TRBV20-1 to TRBJ2-7, with TRBD2 matching over 9 bases. The germline V gene encodes CDR1 DFQATT and CDR2 SNEGSKA (reference sequence). Germline trimming cut 5 bases from V and 2 bases from J; bases unmatched to any gene: 4. This CDR3 comprises 13 residues. The DNA of the CDR3 is TGCAGTGCTGACGTAGCGGGGGCCTACGAGCAGTACTTC. Protein: CSADVAGAYEQYF.

This clonotype was observed at least ten times. The V gene is TRBV7-2, the J gene TRBJ2-7; D is perhaps TRBD2 (5 bases). Deletions cut 3 bases from V and 1 base from J, with 10 bases between. The CDR3 has 14 residues. Looked up from germline, CDR1 is SGHTA and CDR2 is FQGNSA. The CDR3 sequence is CASSFSPGSYEQYF. The CDR3 coding sequence is TGTGCCAGCAGCTTTTCGCCGGGGTCCTACGAGCAGTACTTC.

This clonotype was seen many times. The J gene is TRBJ1-4, the V gene TRBV3-1, with D tentatively TRBD1 (5 bases). Germline CDR1 and CDR2: LGHDT and YNNKEL (reference sequence). The V gene lost 4 bases and the J gene lost 3 bases, with 24 bases spanning the gap. There are 19 residues in the CDR3. CDR3 DNA sequence: TGTGCCAGCAGCCGCCTGACAGACGGTGTTTTCGGGGCTAATGAAAAACTGTTTTTT. This encodes CASSRLTDGVFGANEKLFF.

CDR3 DNA: TGTGCCAGCTCACGTCTGGATTTGCGGCAGTATTTT. Amino acid sequence: CASSRLDLRQYF. The genes are TRBV18 and TRBJ2-3; D is unresolved. The CDR3 has 12 amino acids. The germline CDR1 and CDR2 sequences are KGHSH and LQKENI. Trimming took 4 bases from V and 11 from J, leaving 13 bases between them.

This clonotype was found a few times. The rearrangement links TRBV14 to TRBJ2-7; 8 bases line up with TRBD2. This CDR3 comprises 15 residues. CDR1 and CDR2 from the germline V gene are SGHDN and FVKESK. The trim removed 6 bases at V and 6 bases at J, leaving 13 bases unmatched. The CDR3 loop reads CASSVGQRELSEQYF. CDR3 DNA sequence: TGTGCCAGCAGTGTAGGGCAGCGGGAGCTCTCCGAGCAGTACTTC.

Concerning this clonotype itself: At one of its ends the junction is not consistent with the germline gene, which may arise from a read error. This chain joins TRBV20-1 and TRBJ2-2; D call uncertain. Germline V gives CDR1 DFQATT, CDR2 SNEGSKA (reference sequence). The CDR3 extends over 12 amino acids. The CDR3 is CSAAPNSGELFF. DNA of the CDR3: TGCAGTGCCGCCCCCAACAGCGGGGAGCTGTTTTTT.

There are a few counts of this clonotype. V is TRBV5-8 and J is TRBJ2-1; a possible D gene is TRBD1 (6 bases). V lost 3 bases, J lost 9 bases, and 10 bases lay in between. This CDR3 comprises 12 residues. CDR1 and CDR2 (germline): SGHTS, YDEGEE. The CDR3 DNA sequence: TGTGCCAGCAGCTCTACAGGGTTTGAGCAGTTCTTC. Its protein is CASSSTGFEQFF.

The chain links TRBV10-1 to TRBJ2-5; D may be TRBD1 (6 bases). The germline V and J ends were trimmed by 5 bases and 4 bases, with 11 bases remaining between them. The CDR3 runs to 13 residues. CDR1 WNHNN and CDR2 SYGVQD come from the germline V gene (reference sequence). In DNA form, the CDR3 reads TGCGCCAGCAGTAGGGGGTTCGGAGAGACCCAGTACTTC. Amino acid sequence: CASSRGFGETQYF.

The chain uses TRBV29-1 and TRBJ2-4; the D call may be TRBD1 or TRBD2 (5 bases each). This CDR3 comprises 15 residues. The V gene's germline CDR1 is SQVTM and CDR2 ANQGSEA. Deletions cut 2 bases from V and 0 bases from J, with 11 bases between. The CDR3, as DNA: TGCAGCGTTGAACCGCAGGGACGAGCCAAAAACATTCAGTACTTC. Translating it yields CSVEPQGRAKNIQYF.

Only a few counts were recorded for this clonotype. The V call is TRBV6-1, the J call TRBJ1-2; D perhaps matches TRBD1 (5 bases). CDR1 and CDR2 (germline): MNHNS, SASEGT. Trimming removed 4 bases from V and 3 bases from J, with 9 bases in between. This CDR3 spans 13 amino acids. CDR3 amino acids: CASSALRDYGYTF. CDR3 DNA sequence: TGTGCCAGCAGTGCCCTCAGGGACTATGGCTACACCTTC.

This clonotype came up once. The chain has TRBV20-1 and TRBJ1-2, with D perhaps matching TRBD1 (5 bases). V lost 6 bases and J lost 8, with 16 bases in between. Germline V lookup: CDR1 DFQATT, CDR2 SNEGSKA (reference sequence). The CDR3 consists of 12 residues. The DNA of the CDR3 is TGCAGTGCCGAACTTGGGGCGGGAGGCTACACCTTC. Translation gives CSAELGAGGYTF.

This clonotype turned up a few times. The rearrangement joins TRBV5-1 to TRBJ2-7; TRBD1 agrees at 8 bases. V gave up 4 bases and J gave up 3 bases; unmatched junction bases: 9. The CDR3 loop spans 15 amino acids. Germline lookup yields CDR1 SGHRS and CDR2 YFSETQ. The CDR3 DNA is TGCGCCAGCAGCCCCGGACAGGGTCCCCTCTACGAGCAGTACTTC. It translates to CASSPGQGPLYEQYF.

This clonotype was detected many times. This sequence joins TRBV5-8 and TRBJ1-2; no reliable D call. Trimming stripped 3 bases from V and 8 bases from J, with 14 bases between. Germline V gene lookup returns CDR1 SGHTS and CDR2 YDEGEE. This CDR3 is 13 amino acids long. The CDR3: CASSSRQARGYTF. CDR3 DNA sequence: TGTGCCAGCAGCTCCCGTCAGGCGAGAGGCTACACCTTC.